This TCR beta chain originates from a study of T cell responses to AZD1222 COVID-19 vaccine. Points from the study as a whole: Clonal diversity was possibly underestimated; the donors were predominantly white British and more often female. The study reported that nearly half of spike-specific TCRs target unmutated variant regions. Spike as a whole was targeted by vaccine-associated CD4 TCRs, dominant at 160-218 and 743-854.

Comment on this clone: The antigen is not known.

From germline, CDR1 is MNHEY and CDR2 SVGAGI. The CDR3 runs 12 residues. The V and J ends lost 0 bases and 6 bases respectively, with 3 bases between them. The method was immunoSEQ multiplex PCR; TCRdb's version includes in-frame clones alone and lacks a portion of them. The repertoire holds 130,000 to 150,000 clones, with 70% to 90% as singletons. The J gene is TRBJ2-1, the V gene TRBV6-5; no definite D call. The receptor's source is an adult who received the MenACWY meningococcal vaccine as a control. The sample consisted of peripheral blood, taken 28 days after the second dose of the MenACWY control vaccine. The CDR3 region is CASSYSSNEQFF. The CDR3 region has the DNA TGTGCCAGCAGTTACTCTAGCAATGAGCAGTTCTTC.